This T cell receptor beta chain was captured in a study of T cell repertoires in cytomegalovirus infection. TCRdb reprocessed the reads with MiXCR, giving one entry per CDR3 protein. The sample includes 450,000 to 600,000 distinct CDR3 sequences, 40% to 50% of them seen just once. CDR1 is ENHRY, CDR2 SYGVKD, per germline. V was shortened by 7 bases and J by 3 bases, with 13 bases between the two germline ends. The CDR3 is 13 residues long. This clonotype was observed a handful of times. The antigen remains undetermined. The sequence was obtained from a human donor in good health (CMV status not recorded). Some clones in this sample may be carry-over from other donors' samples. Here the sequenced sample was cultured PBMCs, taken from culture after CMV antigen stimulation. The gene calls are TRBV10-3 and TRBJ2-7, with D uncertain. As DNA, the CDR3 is TGTGCCATCACCAAAGCCCTAGACTACGAGCAGTACTTC. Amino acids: CAITKALDYEQYF.